This T cell receptor (beta chain) was captured in a study of tumor-infiltrating lymphocytes in primary liver carcinoma. Study in general: The study included patients who were men and women aged 30 to 69 years. Lesions, classed as T1-T3 N0M0, spanned roughly 4.2 to 11 cm across.

Germline CDR1 is MNHEY and CDR2 is SVGAGI. The trim removed 7 bases at V and 6 bases at J, leaving 13 bases unmatched. The CDR3 runs 15 residues. Co-extracting RNA and DNA was done with 20-30 mg of unsorted bulk tissue as input. The patients lived with chronic HBV infection and had not yet received any treatment. Every tumor sample analyzed contained over 80% viable tumor cells. Using a constant-region primer together with ProtoScript II reverse transcriptase, TCR beta cDNA was made from approximately 0.55 ug of total RNA. TCR beta libraries came from three nested multiplex PCR rounds using slightly modified ARM-PCR. It was with TRBV1-TRBV30 forward primers and a C-beta reverse primer that the first two PCR rounds were run, at approximately 10 cycles each. MiXCR, applied by TCRdb to the multiplex PCR reads, yields one record per CDR3 protein. The sample lists approximately 73,000 distinct CDR3 sequences; over 55% were seen once.

The source material was liver tumor tissue from sampling region 4. Subset of the sample: tumor region T4, right-lateral pole. This clonotype originated in an older woman with primary liver carcinoma and hepatitis B virus infection. The rearrangement uses TRBV6-5 and TRBJ2-7; 9 bases match TRBD2. In DNA form, the CDR3 reads TGTGCCAGCAACGTGGCGGCGGGAGGGTACTGCGAGCAGTACTTC. This sequence encodes CASNVAAGGYCEQYF.